This passage covers 21 T cell receptor beta chains from one sample sequenced in a study of response to subunit inactivated influenza vaccine. TCRdb fed the RT-PCR reads into MiXCR, producing one record per CDR3 protein. The table records about 520,000 distinct CDR3 sequences, roughly 23% of them present only once. Sequenced material: CD4+ T cells sorted from PBMCs, taken 5 to 6 days after vaccination. The receptors stem from a man aged 50-59 years who received an inactivated influenza vaccine.

The V and J genes are TRBV29-1 and TRBJ2-1; TRBD1 agrees at 7 bases. Per the germline V gene, CDR1 is SQVTM and CDR2 is ANQGSEA. J was trimmed by 7 bases and V by 7 bases; bases with no gene match: 13. This CDR3 is 14 amino acids long. CDR3 DNA: TGCAGCGCCGGTACTGGGACAGTTAGGAATGAGCAGTTCTTC. This codes for CSAGTGTVRNEQFF.

The chain carries TRBV20-1 and TRBJ2-7; D is possibly TRBD1 (5 bases). Trimming cost V 4 bases and J 0 bases, with 13 bases left between them. The CDR3 has 14 residues. CDR1 and CDR2 from the germline V gene are DFQATT and SNEGSKA (reference sequence). CDR3 nucleotides: TGCAGTGCTATAGGGGTGGGGTTCTCCTACGAGCAGTACTTC. It is translated as CSAIGVGFSYEQYF.

The rearrangement uses TRBV9 and TRBJ2-3, with D perhaps TRBD2 (5 bases). CDR3 length: 14 amino acids. Trimming stripped 0 bases from V and 5 bases from J, with 10 bases between. CDR1 SGDLS and CDR2 YYNGEE come from the germline V gene. In DNA form, the CDR3 reads TGTGCCAGCAGCGTAGGTTCTCGGGGAGATACGCAGTATTTT. It is translated as CASSVGSRGDTQYF.

V and J are TRBV7-8 and TRBJ2-1; 7 positions match TRBD2. V was clipped by 1 base and J by 12 bases; unmatched bases: 6. The germline gives CDR1 SGHVS, CDR2 FQNEAQ. The CDR3 runs 13 residues. As DNA, the CDR3 is TGTGCCAGCAGCTTAGGGCGGGAGAGGACGCAGTTCTTC. Translated: CASSLGRERTQFF.

The chain uses TRBV10-3 and TRBJ1-6; tentatively, D is TRBD1 (5 bases). The V gene's germline CDR1 is ENHRY and CDR2 SYGVKD. This CDR3 contains 15 residues. The V gene lost 6 bases and the J gene lost 6 bases, with 15 bases spanning the gap. DNA of the CDR3: TGTGCCATCAGAGGGGCGGAGCTTGGTAATTCACCCCTCCACTTT. It specifies CAIRGAELGNSPLHF.

This rearrangement joins TRBV12-3 or TRBV12-4 to TRBJ2-3, with 10 nucleotides matching TRBD2. The CDR3 length is 15 residues. Trimming took 6 bases from V and 4 from J; bases not matched to a gene: 7. CDR3 sequence (DNA): TGTGCCAGCAGCCGCAGCGGGGGGGCCCCAGATACGCAGTATTTT. Translating it yields CASSRSGGAPDTQYF.

This clonotype was counted ten times or more. This chain links TRBV12-3 or TRBV12-4 with TRBJ2-5; D call uncertain. The V and J ends lost 3 bases and 5 bases respectively, with 4 bases between them. The CDR3 totals 11 residues. The CDR3 reads CASSFRETQYF. The CDR3 coding sequence is TGTGCCAGCAGTTTCAGGGAGACCCAGTACTTC.

This clonotype has just a few counts. The genes are TRBV20-1 and TRBJ2-7; D might be TRBD1 (7 bases). The V end lost 6 bases, the J end lost 10 bases, and 13 bases lay between the germline ends. The V gene's germline CDR1 is DFQATT and CDR2 SNEGSKA (reference sequence). This CDR3 has 10 amino acids. The CDR3 DNA reads as TGCAGTGCCGGGAGACAGGGTCAGTACTTC. This codes for CSAGRQGQYF.

The table lists this clonotype with a count of one. The chain carries TRBV4-2 and TRBJ2-3; 10 bases are a match to TRBD2. With V trimmed by 2 bases and J by 7 bases, 6 bases remained unmatched. Germline CDR1 is LGHNA and CDR2 is YNFKEQ. The CDR3 totals 15 residues. The CDR3 is CASSQSSGGANTQYF. The CDR3 DNA follows: TGTGCCAGCAGCCAATCAAGCGGGGGGGCAAATACGCAGTATTTT.

This chain uses TRBV12-3 or TRBV12-4 with TRBJ1-3; D gene uncertain. This CDR3 is built from 14 residues. Trimming stripped 8 bases from V and 0 bases from J, with 11 bases between. CDR3 DNA: TGTGCCAGCCGACACACGAGCTCTGGAAACACCATATATTTT. It codes for CASRHTSSGNTIYF.

This clonotype was picked up one time. This chain links TRBV6-5 with TRBJ2-7, with a weak D call TRBD1 (6 bases). With 4 bases removed from V and 0 bases from J, the gap between germline ends came to 16 bases. Germline assignment: CDR1 MNHEY and CDR2 SVGAGI. There are 16 residues in the CDR3. CDR3: CASSWNSGTLSYEQYF. DNA of the CDR3: TGTGCCAGCAGTTGGAACTCCGGGACACTCTCCTACGAGCAGTACTTC.

The sample holds a few counts of this clonotype. This chain joins TRBV5-1 and TRBJ2-7, with 8 bases lining up with TRBD2. The CDR3 has 15 amino acids. V dropped 1 base and J dropped 0; count of bases not matched to a gene: 3. Germline values: CDR1 SGHRS, CDR2 YFSETQ. Written as DNA, the CDR3 is TGCGCCAGCAGCTTGACGGGGACTAGCTCCTACGAGCAGTACTTC. Translated: CASSLTGTSSYEQYF.

The chain employs TRBV12-3 or TRBV12-4 and TRBJ1-1; perhaps TRBD1 as D (5 bases). V shed 6 bases and J shed 1 base, with 12 bases lying between them. The CDR3 contains 14 residues. CDR3 DNA sequence: TGTGCCAGCAGGACCGGGACGGCGAACACTGAAGCTTTCTTT. It specifies CASRTGTANTEAFF.

The chain joins TRBV15 to TRBJ2-7; 7 bases agree with TRBD1. This CDR3 is built from 15 residues. The germline V gene has CDR1 LNHNV and CDR2 YYDKDF (reference sequence). Trimming cost V 1 base and J 2 bases; bases outside gene matches: 5. CDR3 amino acids: CATSRAGQAAYEQYF. Here the CDR3 DNA reads TGTGCCACCAGCAGAGCAGGACAGGCAGCCTACGAGCAGTACTTC.

This clonotype was counted only a few times. The chain carries TRBV7-2 and TRBJ2-7; D is undetermined. The CDR3 covers 14 residues. The germline V gene has CDR1 SGHTA and CDR2 FQGNSA. Trimming removed 1 base at V and 5 bases at J, with 12 bases between. This CDR3 is CASSLVWLGHEQYF. DNA for the CDR3: TGTGCCAGCAGCTTAGTCTGGCTTGGACACGAGCAGTACTTC.

This clonotype was detected only a few times. This sequence may be a read error, since a much larger clone differs from it by one base. The V gene is TRBV12-3 or TRBV12-4, the J gene TRBJ2-1, with 7 bases fitting TRBD1. The J segment lost 4 bases and the V segment lost 5 bases, leaving 2 bases of the junction unmatched. This CDR3 has 13 residues. Written as DNA, the CDR3 is TGTGCCAGCAGTGAGGGACAGTACAATGAGCAGTTCTTC. This gives the protein CASSEGQYNEQFF.

The chain uses TRBV19 and TRBJ1-5, with D possibly TRBD1 on 5 matching bases. CDR1 is LNHDA, CDR2 SQIVND, per germline (reference sequence). Between the trimmed V and J ends, which lost 11 bases and 6 bases, there was a span of 17 bases. The CDR3 sequence is 13 residues long. This CDR3 reads CAGSLGRAQPQHF. The CDR3 region has the DNA TGTGCCGGTTCTTTGGGGCGGGCTCAGCCCCAGCATTTT. Drawing the rest from reference TRBV19 and TRBJ1-5, the complete variable domain is DGGITQSPKYLFRKEGQNVTLSCEQNLNHDAMYWYRQDPGQGLRLIYYSQIVNDFQKGDIAEGYSVSREKKESFPLTVTSAQKNPTAFYLCAGSLGRAQPQHFGDGTRLSIL.

This clonotype was counted a few times. The chain combines TRBV2 with TRBJ2-1; no firm D call. The CDR3 runs to 12 residues. Germline assignment: CDR1 SNHLY and CDR2 FYNNEI. Trimming left V 7 bases short and J 5 bases short, with 9 bases between. The DNA of the CDR3 is TGTGCCAGCACGCCCGGGCACAATGAGCAGTTCTTC. Translated: CASTPGHNEQFF.

This rearrangement joins TRBV20-1 to TRBJ1-2; 9 nucleotides agree with TRBD1. Losses at the gene ends were 8 bases for V and 5 bases for J; bases not matched to a gene: 6. Germline loops: CDR1 DFQATT, CDR2 SNEGSKA (reference sequence). This CDR3 has 12 residues. The CDR3 reads CSIRDRAYGYTF. CDR3 DNA: TGCAGTATCCGGGACAGGGCGTATGGCTACACCTTC.

The chain is built from TRBV5-8 and TRBJ2-1, with D possibly called TRBD1 or TRBD2 (5 bases each). Per germline, CDR1 SGHTS and CDR2 YDEGEE. The length of the CDR3 is 16 residues. The V end was cut by 3 bases, the J end by 5 bases, with 18 bases between. In DNA, the CDR3 is TGTGCCAGCAGCTCCCCACCGGGACGGTATAACAATGAGCAGTTCTTC. Protein: CASSSPPGRYNNEQFF.

This clonotype was counted a few times. This chain uses TRBV20-1 with TRBJ2-2; 10 bases match TRBD2. There are 15 residues in the CDR3. J was trimmed by 4 bases and V by 6 bases; bases with no gene match: 8. Germline CDR1 is DFQATT and CDR2 is SNEGSKA (reference sequence). The CDR3 loop reads CSARKSGRATGELFF. CDR3 DNA: TGCAGTGCGAGGAAGAGCGGGAGGGCCACCGGGGAGCTGTTTTTT.